The entry below describes one TCR beta chain. Its antigen is unknown. The record originates from a study of T cell responses to AZD1222 COVID-19 vaccine. This table comes from immunoSEQ multiplex PCR, and its TCRdb copy is limited to in-frame clones, with some not included. The data hold 150,000 to 250,000 clones, with 80% to 95% observed a single time. Points from the study as a whole: Donor demographics were predominantly white British with a female majority; clonal diversity may be underestimated.

Specimen: peripheral blood, collected 28 days after the second AZD1222 dose. The clonotype was recovered from an adult who received the AZD1222 COVID-19 vaccine.

The CDR3: CASSLQGKGEQYF. CDR3 coding DNA: TGTGCCAGCAGCCTACAGGGGAAGGGCGAGCAGTACTTC. The rearrangement links TRBV12-3 or TRBV12-4 to TRBJ2-7, with 7 positions matching TRBD1. V lost 6 bases, J lost 6 bases, and 8 bases stayed unmatched. This CDR3 region has 13 residues.